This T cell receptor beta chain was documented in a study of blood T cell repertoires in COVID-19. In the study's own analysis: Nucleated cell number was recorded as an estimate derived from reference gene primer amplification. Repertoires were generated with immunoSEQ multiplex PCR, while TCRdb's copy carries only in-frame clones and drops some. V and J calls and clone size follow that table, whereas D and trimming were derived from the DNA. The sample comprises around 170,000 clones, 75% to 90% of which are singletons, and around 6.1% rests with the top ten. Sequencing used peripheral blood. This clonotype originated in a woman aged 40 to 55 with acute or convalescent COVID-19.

In nucleotides, the CDR3 is TGTGCCAGCCTGAGGGGGCAGAACACCGGGGAGCTGTTTTTT. Translated, it gives CASLRGQNTGELFF. The V call is TRBV2, the J call TRBJ2-2, with 7 bases aligning to TRBD1. The V gene's germline CDR1 is SNHLY and CDR2 FYNNEI. V trimming: 8 bases; J trimming: 1 base; junction bases outside the gene matches: 4. This CDR3 spans 14 amino acids. Full variable domain (remainder filled in from reference TRBV2 and TRBJ2-2): EPEVTQTPSHQVTQMGQEVILRCVPISNHLYFYWYRQILGQKVEFLVSFYNNEISEKSEIFDDQFSVERPDGSNFTLKIRSTKLEDSAMYFCASLRGQNTGELFFGEGSRLTVL.